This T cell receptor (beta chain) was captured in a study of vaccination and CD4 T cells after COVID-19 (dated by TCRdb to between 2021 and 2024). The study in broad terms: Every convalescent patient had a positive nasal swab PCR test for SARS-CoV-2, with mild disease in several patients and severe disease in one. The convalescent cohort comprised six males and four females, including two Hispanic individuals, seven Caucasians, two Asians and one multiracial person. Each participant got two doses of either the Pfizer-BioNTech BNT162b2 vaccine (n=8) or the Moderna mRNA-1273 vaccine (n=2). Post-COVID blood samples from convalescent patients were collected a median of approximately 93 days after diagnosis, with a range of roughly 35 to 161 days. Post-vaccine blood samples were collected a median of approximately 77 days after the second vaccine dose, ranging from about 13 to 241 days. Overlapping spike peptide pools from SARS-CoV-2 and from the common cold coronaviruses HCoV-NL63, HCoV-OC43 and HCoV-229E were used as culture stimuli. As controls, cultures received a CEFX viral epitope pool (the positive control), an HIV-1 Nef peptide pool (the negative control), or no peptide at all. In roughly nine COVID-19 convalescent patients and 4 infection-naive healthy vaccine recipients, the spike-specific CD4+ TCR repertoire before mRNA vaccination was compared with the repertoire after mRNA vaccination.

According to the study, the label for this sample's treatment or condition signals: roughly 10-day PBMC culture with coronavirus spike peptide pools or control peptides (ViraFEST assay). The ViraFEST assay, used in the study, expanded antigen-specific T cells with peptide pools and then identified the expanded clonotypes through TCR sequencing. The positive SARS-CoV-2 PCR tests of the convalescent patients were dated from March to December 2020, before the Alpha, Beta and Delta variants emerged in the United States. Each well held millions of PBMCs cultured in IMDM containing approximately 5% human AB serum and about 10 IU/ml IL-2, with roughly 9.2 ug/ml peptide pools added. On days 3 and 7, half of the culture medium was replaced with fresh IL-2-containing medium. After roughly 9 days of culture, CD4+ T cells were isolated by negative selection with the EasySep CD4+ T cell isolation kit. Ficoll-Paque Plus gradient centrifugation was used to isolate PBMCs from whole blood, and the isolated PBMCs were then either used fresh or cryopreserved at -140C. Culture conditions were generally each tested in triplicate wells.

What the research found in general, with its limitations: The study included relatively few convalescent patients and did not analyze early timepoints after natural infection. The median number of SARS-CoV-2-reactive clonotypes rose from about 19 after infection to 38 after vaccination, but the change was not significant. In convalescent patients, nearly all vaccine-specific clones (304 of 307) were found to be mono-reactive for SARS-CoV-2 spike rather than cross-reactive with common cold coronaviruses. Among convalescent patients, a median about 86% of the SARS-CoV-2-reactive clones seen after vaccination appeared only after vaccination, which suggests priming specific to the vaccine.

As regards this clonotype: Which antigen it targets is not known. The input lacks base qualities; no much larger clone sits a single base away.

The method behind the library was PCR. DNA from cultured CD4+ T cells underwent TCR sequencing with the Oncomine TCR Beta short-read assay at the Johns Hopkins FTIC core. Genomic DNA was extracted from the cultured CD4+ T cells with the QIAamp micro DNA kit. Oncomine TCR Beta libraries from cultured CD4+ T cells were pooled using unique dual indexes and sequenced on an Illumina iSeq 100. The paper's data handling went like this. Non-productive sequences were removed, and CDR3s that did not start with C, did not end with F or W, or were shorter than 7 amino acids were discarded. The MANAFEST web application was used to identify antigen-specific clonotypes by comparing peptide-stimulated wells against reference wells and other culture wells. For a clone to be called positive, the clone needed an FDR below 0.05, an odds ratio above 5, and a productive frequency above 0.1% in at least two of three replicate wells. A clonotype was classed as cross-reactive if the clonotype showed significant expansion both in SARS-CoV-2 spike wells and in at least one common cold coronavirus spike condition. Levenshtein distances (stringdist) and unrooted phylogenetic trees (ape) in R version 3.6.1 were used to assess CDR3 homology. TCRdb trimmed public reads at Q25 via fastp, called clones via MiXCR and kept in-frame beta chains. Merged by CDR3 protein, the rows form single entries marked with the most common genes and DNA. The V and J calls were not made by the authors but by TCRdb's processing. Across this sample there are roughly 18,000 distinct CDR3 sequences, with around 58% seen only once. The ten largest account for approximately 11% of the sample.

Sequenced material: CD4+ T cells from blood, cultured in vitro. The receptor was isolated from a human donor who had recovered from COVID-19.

CDR3 loop: CASSVLSGYTF. The nucleotides are TGTGCCAGCTCCGTGTTAAGTGGCTACACCTTC. The sequence joins TRBV21-1 to TRBJ1-2. TRBV21-1 is recorded as a pseudogene. There are 11 amino acids in the CDR3, from cysteine to phenylalanine inclusive. The CDR3 DNA has 33 bases and is translated from base 1.